This T cell receptor (beta chain) emerged from a study of T-cell reconstitution after alpha-beta-depleted transplantation in children. This clonotype has a handful of counts. Unique molecular identifiers were incorporated during preparation of the TCRbeta library. One entry per CDR3 protein results from TCRdb running MiXCR on the PCR reads. In the table there are more than 550,000 distinct CDR3 sequences, about 10% of which are singletons. Trimming removed 1 base at V and 4 bases at J, with 8 bases between. Germline lookup yields CDR1 GTSNPN and CDR2 SVGIG (reference sequence). The CDR3 sequence is 13 residues long.

The chain recombines TRBV30 with TRBJ2-1; a weak D match, TRBD2 (6 bases). The source was PBMCs from the stem cell graft donor, collected from the stem cell graft. The clonotype was recovered from a human donor who donated a stem cell graft to a child with acute myeloid leukemia. CDR3 protein: CAWSGGVYNEQFF. CDR3 in DNA: TGTGCCTGGAGTGGGGGGGTTTACAATGAGCAGTTCTTC. Full variable domain (missing parts from reference TRBV30 and TRBJ2-1): SQTIHQWPATLVQPVGSPLSLECTVEGTSNPNLYWYRQAAGRGLQLLFYSVGIGQISSEVPQNLSASRPQDRQFILSSKKLLLSDSGFYLCAWSGGVYNEQFFGPGTRLTVL.